This T cell receptor (beta chain) was sequenced in a study of graft-versus-host responses after intestinal transplantation. At the level of the study: Following induction with anti-thymocyte globulin, all recipients were given tacrolimus and steroids for roughly three years.

There are 15 residues in the CDR3. In germline, CDR1 is MGHRA, CDR2 YSYEKL. V was trimmed by 1 base and J by 1 base, leaving 8 bases between them. The protocol was immunoSEQ multiplex PCR, while the TCRdb copy is restricted to in-frame clones and leaves out a portion. The data show some 76,000 clones, with around 90% seen just once and roughly 8% held by the top ten. Points on this clone: Its antigen remains unidentified.

The study, taken as a whole, reports: The study associated peak circulating GvH clone levels with early post-transplant HvG declines. Recipient marrow held GvH clones, some first seen in ileum or blood. High graft-versus-host to host-versus-graft clonal ratios were seen in allografts of patients with graft-donor T cell macrochimerism.

This specimen consisted of unstimulated CD8+ T cells sorted from spleen or lymph node cells, obtained before transplant. This clonotype was sampled from a human donor who was the organ donor for an intestinal transplant. This chain joins TRBV4-1 and TRBJ1-5; D might be TRBD1 (5 bases). CDR3 loop: CASSQAGVSNQPQHF. The CDR3 DNA reads as TGCGCCAGCAGCCAAGCGGGGGTAAGCAATCAGCCCCAGCATTTT.